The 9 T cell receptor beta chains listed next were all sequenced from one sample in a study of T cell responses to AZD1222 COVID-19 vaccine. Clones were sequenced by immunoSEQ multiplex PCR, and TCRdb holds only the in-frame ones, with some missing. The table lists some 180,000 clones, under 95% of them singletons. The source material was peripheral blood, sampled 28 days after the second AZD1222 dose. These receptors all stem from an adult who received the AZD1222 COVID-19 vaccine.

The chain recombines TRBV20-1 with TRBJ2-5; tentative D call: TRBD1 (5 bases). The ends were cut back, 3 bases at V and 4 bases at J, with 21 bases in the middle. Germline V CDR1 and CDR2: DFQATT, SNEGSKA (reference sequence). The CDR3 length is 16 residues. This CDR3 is CSASGRRLGRGETQYF. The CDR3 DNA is TGCAGTGCTAGTGGTAGACGTCTCGGAAGGGGAGAGACCCAGTACTTC.

The CDR3 spells CASSVRDSGGTDTQYF. In DNA form, the CDR3 reads TGTGCCAGCAGCGTCAGAGATAGCGGGGGGACAGATACGCAGTATTTT. This chain links TRBV9 with TRBJ2-3; TRBD2 matches at 10 bases. The CDR3 consists of 16 residues. V shed 2 bases and J 3 bases; nucleotides not matched to a gene: 6. Germline CDR1 and CDR2: SGDLS and YYNGEE.

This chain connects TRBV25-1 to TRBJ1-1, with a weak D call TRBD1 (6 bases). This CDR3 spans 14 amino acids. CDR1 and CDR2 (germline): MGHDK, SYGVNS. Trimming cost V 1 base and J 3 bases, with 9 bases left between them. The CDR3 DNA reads TGTGCCAGCAGTGAATTTTCAGGGGACACTGAAGCTTTCTTT. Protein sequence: CASSEFSGDTEAFF.

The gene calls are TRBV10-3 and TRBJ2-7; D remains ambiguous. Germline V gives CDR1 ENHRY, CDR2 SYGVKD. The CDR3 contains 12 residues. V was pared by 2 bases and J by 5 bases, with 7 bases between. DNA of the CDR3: TGTGCCATCAGTGAGCAGAACCACGAGCAGTACTTC. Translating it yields CAISEQNHEQYF.

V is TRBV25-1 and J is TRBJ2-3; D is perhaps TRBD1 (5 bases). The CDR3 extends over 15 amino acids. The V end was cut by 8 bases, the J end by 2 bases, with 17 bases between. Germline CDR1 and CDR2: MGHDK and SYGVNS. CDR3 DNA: TGTGCCAGCCCCCCCCCAGACAGCAACACAGATACGCAGTATTTT. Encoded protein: CASPPPDSNTDTQYF.

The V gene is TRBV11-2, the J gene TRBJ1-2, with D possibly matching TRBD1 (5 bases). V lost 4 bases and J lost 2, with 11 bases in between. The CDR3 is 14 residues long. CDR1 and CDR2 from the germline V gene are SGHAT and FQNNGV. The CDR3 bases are TGTGCCAGCAGCTCTCCCGCAGGGAACTATGGCTACACCTTC. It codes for CASSSPAGNYGYTF.

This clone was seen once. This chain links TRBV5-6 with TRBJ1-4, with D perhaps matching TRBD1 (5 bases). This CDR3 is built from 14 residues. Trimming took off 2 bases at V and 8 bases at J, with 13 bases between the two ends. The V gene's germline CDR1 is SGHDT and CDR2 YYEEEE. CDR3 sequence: CASSFDTRGEKLFF. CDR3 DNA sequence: TGTGCCAGCAGCTTTGACACGAGGGGAGAAAAACTGTTTTTT.

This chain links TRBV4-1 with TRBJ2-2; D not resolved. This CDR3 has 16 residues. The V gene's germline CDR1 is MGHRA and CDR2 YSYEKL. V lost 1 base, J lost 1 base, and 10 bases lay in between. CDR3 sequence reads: CASSQVSSMNTGELFF. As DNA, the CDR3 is TGCGCCAGCAGCCAAGTTTCGTCGATGAACACCGGGGAGCTGTTTTTT.

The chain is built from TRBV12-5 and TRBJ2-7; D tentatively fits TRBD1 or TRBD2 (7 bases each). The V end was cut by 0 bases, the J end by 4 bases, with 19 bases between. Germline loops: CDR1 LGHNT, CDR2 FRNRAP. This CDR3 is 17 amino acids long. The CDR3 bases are TGTGCTAGTGGTTTGGTACCCGGGGCAGGGGGAGGGTACGAGCAGTACTTC. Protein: CASGLVPGAGGGYEQYF.